The T cell receptor beta chain described here comes from a study of human T cells and chemical hapten exposure. Across the whole study: Diphenylcyclopropenone was administered weekly to the scalp of patients throughout the roughly 22-week study.

The table lists this clonotype with a few counts. Its target is not known. Time point of the sample: pre-sensitization, week 0. Treatment reported: therapeutic diphenylcyclopropenone sensitization with weekly scalp DPC. CDR1 and CDR2 from the germline V gene are MDHEN and SYDVKM. The length of the CDR3 is 16 residues. V lost 2 bases, J lost 5 bases, and 16 bases lay in between. TCRdb passed the RACE reads through MiXCR, listing each CDR3 protein once. The table shows 35,000 to 50,000 distinct CDR3 sequences, with 9.5% to 15% occurring only once. Study-level points and caveats: Significantly more large CDR3 similarity clusters were formed by expanded TCRs than by controls.

The chain is built from TRBV28 and TRBJ1-5, with D hard to call. Here the sequenced sample was whole blood, taken in connection with sensitization to the hapten diphenylcyclopropenone (DPC). The TCR originated in a woman in her twenties or thirties with alopecia areata. Some clones in this sample may be carry-over from other donors' samples. The chain's CDR3 is CASSLAVGEVDQPQHF. As DNA, the CDR3 is TGTGCCAGCAGTTTAGCTGTCGGGGAGGTGGATCAGCCCCAGCATTTT.